This record concerns one T cell receptor (beta chain) sequence. Its specificity is not known. CDR3 length: 15 residues. Germline CDR1 KGHDR, CDR2 SFDVKD. Trimming took 0 bases from V and 5 from J; bases not matched to a gene: 5. Total RNA was isolated from each sample in quantities of at least 6 micrograms. This sample stems from a study of blood T cells in healthy people across ages. Study conclusions and caveats: The study could not conclusively compare naive and antigen-experienced cells, given its unsorted PBMCs. Naive CD4+ cells and diversity were both higher in long-lived donors than in aged donors. As naive T cell percentage varied, TCR beta diversity correlated strongly with it.

Primers used in a second PCR of roughly 7 to 12 cycles were a sample-barcoded 5' primer and a J-beta primer mix. TCRdb re-called the 5' RACE reads through MiXCR, storing one row per CDR3 protein. The sample consists of approximately 1,700,000 distinct CDR3 sequences, 35% to 50% of them appearing once. Sequences were obtained from blood. This sequence originates from a human donor in good health. The chain links TRBV24-1 to TRBJ2-7; 8 bases match TRBD1. The CDR3 coding sequence is TGTGCCACCAGTGATTTGAACAGGGGGGTGGACGAGCAGTACTTC. Encoded protein: CATSDLNRGVDEQYF.